Each of the 29 T cell receptor beta chains below was sequenced from the same sample in a study of molecular identifiers for immune sequencing clone quantification. TCRdb reanalysed the PCR reads using MiXCR and keeps one entry per CDR3 protein. The repertoire holds some 320,000 distinct CDR3 sequences, with 24% as singletons. The sample consisted of naive CD8+ T cells from blood, with Jurkat cell RNA spiked in. The subset: FACS-sorted CD8+CD4-CCR7+CD45RA+ naive T cells. These receptors all come from a human donor in good health. Some libraries in this study had Jurkat cell RNA spiked in.

The chain carries TRBV7-9 and TRBJ2-2, with D perhaps TRBD1 or TRBD2 (5 bases each). Per the germline V gene, CDR1 is SEHNR and CDR2 is FQNEAQ (reference sequence). The ends were cut back, 3 bases at V and 7 bases at J, with 15 bases in the middle. The CDR3 sequence is 15 residues long. The CDR3 reads CASSFSGAFIGELFF. In nucleotides, the CDR3 is TGTGCCAGCAGCTTTTCCGGGGCCTTCATCGGGGAGCTGTTTTTT.

This clonotype was observed a few times. The chain has TRBV13 and TRBJ2-6; D possibly corresponds to TRBD1 (6 bases). Germline loops: CDR1 PRHDT, CDR2 FYEKMQ (reference sequence). The CDR3 covers 19 residues. Deletions cut 0 bases from V and 0 bases from J, with 15 bases between. CDR3 residues: CASSLGPGVPSSGANVLTF. The DNA for the CDR3 is TGTGCCAGCAGCTTAGGACCAGGGGTCCCCAGCTCTGGGGCCAACGTCCTGACTTTC.

At least ten counts were recorded for this clonotype. V gene TRBV12-3 or TRBV12-4 combines with J gene TRBJ1-1; D is ambiguous. This CDR3 is built from 14 residues. The V gene lost 5 bases and the J gene lost 8 bases, with 18 bases spanning the gap. The CDR3 reads CASSPVAPGIEAFF. The DNA for the CDR3 is TGTGCCAGCAGTCCCGTCGCCCCGGGGATCGAAGCTTTCTTT.

This clonotype was seen more than once but under ten times. V usage is TRBV28 and J usage is TRBJ2-1; 13 bases fit TRBD2. Germline CDR1 reads MDHEN; CDR2 reads SYDVKM. Germline trimming cut 5 bases from V and 8 bases from J; bases unmatched to any gene: 6. This CDR3 contains 15 residues. CDR3 protein: CASSKTSGRFDEQFF. In nucleotides, the CDR3 is TGTGCCAGCAGTAAGACTAGCGGGAGGTTCGATGAGCAGTTCTTC.

This clonotype was detected only a few times. This chain connects TRBV4-1 to TRBJ2-3; TRBD2 matches at 8 bases. Germline CDR1 is MGHRA and CDR2 is YSYEKL. The trim removed 4 bases at V and 4 bases at J, leaving 10 bases unmatched. The CDR3 runs 16 residues. CDR3 nucleotide sequence: TGCGCCAGCAGCCCAGAAAGCGCGGGGGGTCCAGATACGCAGTATTTT. Amino acid sequence: CASSPESAGGPDTQYF.

As for this clonotype: A single base separates this from a much larger clone, so it may be a read error. This chain connects TRBV11-3 to TRBJ2-4; unclear D gene. From germline, CDR1 is SGHNT and CDR2 YENEEA. With 8 bases removed from V and 7 bases from J, the gap between germline ends came to 15 bases. The CDR3 has 13 residues. This CDR3 reads CASRSDETNIQYF. The CDR3 nucleotides read TGTGCCAGCCGCTCCGACGAAACCAACATTCAGTACTTC.

About this clonotype: A clone one base away is much larger, so this may be a read error. The CDR3 reads CAGSYGGAWGYTF. Written as DNA, the CDR3 is TGTGCCGGCAGTTACGGAGGGGCTTGGGGCTACACCTTC. The rearrangement links TRBV6-5 to TRBJ1-2, with a possible D match to TRBD1 (5 bases). This CDR3 has 13 residues. CDR1 is MNHEY, CDR2 SVGAGI, per germline.

As DNA, the CDR3 is TGTGCCATCAGTGGGGGGACTAGCGGGAGGGGTGAGCAGTTCTTC. This sequence encodes CAISGGTSGRGEQFF. The rearrangement uses TRBV10-3 and TRBJ2-1, with 16 bases matching TRBD2. There are 15 residues in the CDR3. The ends lost 4 bases at V and 9 bases at J; junction bases unmatched: 3. Germline CDR1 ENHRY, CDR2 SYGVKD.

The genes are TRBV5-5 and TRBJ1-1, with D possibly matching TRBD1 (6 bases). Germline V lookup: CDR1 SGHKS, CDR2 YYEKEE (reference sequence). CDR3 length equals 14 residues. V shed 2 bases and J shed 1 base, with 9 bases lying between them. CDR3 residues: CASSFRTANTEAFF. For the CDR3, the DNA is TGTGCCAGCAGCTTTAGGACAGCGAACACTGAAGCTTTCTTT. The whole variable domain, remainder taken from reference TRBV5-5 and TRBJ1-1, is DAGVTQSPTHLIKTRGQQVTLRCSPISGHKSVSWYQQVLGQGPQFIFQYYEKEERGRGNFPDRFSARQFPNYSSELNVNALLLGDSALYLCASSFRTANTEAFFGQGTRLTVV.

V gene TRBV10-3 combines with J gene TRBJ2-3; 9 bases align to TRBD1. The CDR3 sequence is 11 residues long. Germline V CDR1 and CDR2: ENHRY, SYGVKD. V lost 10 bases to trimming and J lost 12 bases; unmatched junction nucleotides: 8. The CDR3 DNA reads TGTGCCACTGCTTGGGACAGGGATCAGTATTTT. It codes for CATAWDRDQYF.

This clonotype was recorded at least ten times. The chain recombines TRBV19 with TRBJ2-7, with 8 bases fitting TRBD2. This CDR3 is 13 amino acids long. Germline assignment: CDR1 LNHDA and CDR2 SQIVND (reference sequence). V lost 7 bases, J lost 0 bases, and 2 bases stayed unmatched. CDR3 nucleotide sequence: TGTGCCAGTAATAGCGGGGCCTCCTACGAGCAGTACTTC. Translating gives CASNSGASYEQYF. Based on the CDR3 plus reference TRBV19 and TRBJ2-7, the full variable domain is DGGITQSPKYLFRKEGQNVTLSCEQNLNHDAMYWYRQDPGQGLRLIYYSQIVNDFQKGDIAEGYSVSREKKESFPLTVTSAQKNPTAFYLCASNSGASYEQYFGPGTRLTVT.

On this clonotype itself: A much more abundant neighbour one base away suggests this may be a read error. The CDR3, as DNA: TGTGCCAGCAGTTTAGCGGGAGGATCCCCCTCCTACGAGCAGTACTTC. Encoded protein: CASSLAGGSPSYEQYF. This chain uses TRBV28 with TRBJ2-7, with 8 bases that match TRBD2. CDR1 MDHEN and CDR2 SYDVKM come from the germline V gene. V shed 2 bases and J 0 bases; nucleotides not matched to a gene: 6. The CDR3 covers 16 residues.

Many counts were recorded for this clonotype. The chain uses TRBV5-4 and TRBJ1-1; D gene ambiguous. The CDR3 extends over 13 amino acids. The germline V and J ends were trimmed by 0 bases and 6 bases, with 9 bases remaining between them. Germline V gene lookup returns CDR1 SGHNT and CDR2 YYREEE (reference sequence). The CDR3: CASSLGAGPEAFF. The DNA of the CDR3 is TGTGCCAGCAGCTTGGGGGCAGGCCCTGAAGCTTTCTTT. Complete variable domain (other parts from reference TRBV5-4 and TRBJ1-1): ETGVTQSPTHLIKTRGQQVTLRCSSQSGHNTVSWYQQALGQGPQFIFQYYREEENGRGNFPPRFSGLQFPNYSSELNVNALELDDSALYLCASSLGAGPEAFFGQGTRLTVV.

The count of this clonotype is one. A much larger clone lies a single base off, so this may be a read error. The rearrangement links TRBV7-8 to TRBJ1-4, with 11 bases that match TRBD1. The CDR3 extends over 19 amino acids. Germline assignment: CDR1 SGHVS and CDR2 FQNEAQ. CDR3 residues: CAGSLAKGQGAWPNEKLFF. The CDR3 DNA sequence: TGTGCCGGCAGCTTAGCTAAAGGACAGGGGGCTTGGCCTAATGAAAAACTGTTTTTT.

The chain carries TRBV20-1 and TRBJ1-2, with no clear D. Germline lookup yields CDR1 DFQATT and CDR2 SNEGSKA (reference sequence). This CDR3 has 16 amino acids. V was shortened by 2 bases and J by 3 bases, with 19 bases between the two germline ends. The CDR3 nucleotides read TGCAGTGCTAGATTCCCCGACAACACGGATTACTATGGCTACACCTTC. This encodes CSARFPDNTDYYGYTF.

This clonotype was counted at least ten times. This chain connects TRBV20-1 to TRBJ1-1; no clear D. Germline V CDR1 and CDR2: DFQATT, SNEGSKA (reference sequence). The length of the CDR3 is 12 residues. The V end lost 0 bases, the J end lost 5 bases, and 7 bases lay between the germline ends. CDR3 amino acids: CSARDLGTEAFF. DNA of the CDR3: TGCAGTGCTAGAGATCTGGGGACTGAAGCTTTCTTT.

At least ten counts were recorded for this clonotype. This sequence joins TRBV29-1 and TRBJ2-1; 9 nucleotides match TRBD1. In germline, CDR1 is SQVTM, CDR2 ANQGSEA. This CDR3 comprises 14 residues. With 2 bases clipped from V and 12 bases from J, the junction kept 11 bases outside the gene matches. In DNA, the CDR3 is TGCAGCGTTGAATCCGGGGACAGGGCTGCCGGGCAGTTCTTC. Translating gives CSVESGDRAAGQFF.

This chain uses TRBV7-9 with TRBJ1-4; 10 bases agree with TRBD1. The CDR3 is made up of 18 amino acids. Germline V lookup: CDR1 SEHNR, CDR2 FQNEAQ (reference sequence). J lost 3 bases, V lost 5 bases, and 12 bases had no gene match. CDR3 sequence: CASSRLPGQGSSNEKLFF. The CDR3 DNA is TGTGCCAGCAGCCGACTTCCGGGACAGGGGTCGTCTAATGAAAAACTGTTTTTT. The full variable domain, rest sourced from reference TRBV7-9 and TRBJ1-4, is DTGVSQNPRHKITKRGQNVTFRCDPISEHNRLYWYRQTLGQGPEFLTYFQNEAQLEKSRLLSDRFSAERPKGSFSTLEIQRTEQGDSAMYLCASSRLPGQGSSNEKLFFGSGTQLSVL.

This chain joins TRBV6-5 and TRBJ2-7, with 7 bases aligning to TRBD1. This CDR3 contains 14 residues. Trimming took 2 bases from V and 7 from J; bases not matched to a gene: 8. Germline V CDR1 and CDR2: MNHEY, SVGAGI. In nucleotides, the CDR3 is TGTGCCAGCAGTTACCAAACAGGGGCTTGGGAGCAGTACTTC. It is translated as CASSYQTGAWEQYF.

CDR3 DNA: TGCAGTGCTAGAGATGTTAGCGGGACGGTCACAGATACGCAGTATTTT. It codes for CSARDVSGTVTDTQYF. The genes are TRBV20-1 and TRBJ2-3; 8 bases agree with TRBD2. V was clipped by 0 bases and J by 2 bases; unmatched bases: 7. The CDR3 has 16 residues. Germline CDR1 is DFQATT and CDR2 is SNEGSKA (reference sequence).

The chain links TRBV3-1 to TRBJ2-7, with D maybe TRBD1 (6 bases). The CDR3 has 13 amino acids. The V and J ends lost 4 bases and 3 bases respectively, with 10 bases between them. Per the germline V gene, CDR1 is LGHDT and CDR2 is YNNKEL (reference sequence). In DNA form, the CDR3 reads TGTGCCAGCAGCCCCGGGACATTCTACGAGCAGTACTTC. Translation: CASSPGTFYEQYF.

This clonotype has just a few counts. The chain employs TRBV4-3 and TRBJ2-7, with D perhaps matching TRBD1 or TRBD2 (6 bases each). This CDR3 is built from 13 residues. Between the trimmed V and J ends, which lost 6 bases and 3 bases, there was a span of 12 bases. The germline V gene has CDR1 LGHNA and CDR2 YSLEER. The CDR3 coding sequence is TGCGCCAGCAGTCCAGGGGAGGACTACGAGCAGTACTTC. Amino acid sequence: CASSPGEDYEQYF.

This clonotype occurred many times. This sequence joins TRBV10-3 and TRBJ2-7; D is uncertain. This CDR3 has 13 residues. Trimming cost V 3 bases and J 1 base, with 7 bases left between them. The germline V gene encodes CDR1 ENHRY and CDR2 SYGVKD. The CDR3, as DNA: TGTGCCATCAGTGATGTGAATTCCTACGAGCAGTACTTC. Residues: CAISDVNSYEQYF.

This clonotype was picked up many times. The gene calls are TRBV4-1 and TRBJ1-2; D remains unclear. The CDR3 extends over 13 amino acids. From germline, CDR1 is MGHRA and CDR2 YSYEKL. Deletions cut 1 base from V and 4 bases from J, with 7 bases between. CDR3 sequence: CASSQGYAYGYTF. CDR3 coding DNA: TGCGCCAGCAGCCAAGGGTACGCCTATGGCTACACCTTC.

The chain is built from TRBV4-2 and TRBJ2-1; D might be TRBD2 (5 bases). V was cut by 1 base and J by 4 bases, with 8 bases left in between. Looked up from germline, CDR1 is LGHNA and CDR2 is YNFKEQ. CDR3 size: 14 residues. Written as DNA, the CDR3 is TGTGCCAGCAGCCAAGTCGGGATATACAATGAGCAGTTCTTC. Translated, it gives CASSQVGIYNEQFF.

This clonotype was detected a few times. The V call is TRBV6-5, the J call TRBJ2-1, with D uncertain. Germline CDR1 is MNHEY and CDR2 is SVGAGI. V was clipped by 6 bases and J by 7 bases, with 10 bases between them. This CDR3 spans 12 amino acids. This chain's CDR3 is CASRIGANEQFF. The CDR3 nucleotides read TGTGCCAGCAGAATAGGAGCAAATGAGCAGTTCTTC.

Ten or more counts support this clonotype. The chain has TRBV5-1 and TRBJ1-5; possible D gene TRBD1, 5 bases. Germline V gives CDR1 SGHRS, CDR2 YFSETQ. V was pared by 7 bases and J by 9 bases, with 11 bases between. This CDR3 is built from 11 residues. The CDR3 region has the DNA TGCGCCAGCGTGGGGGAAGGGCCCCAGCATTTT. This gives the protein CASVGEGPQHF. The whole variable domain, filled in from reference TRBV5-1 and TRBJ1-5, reads KAGVTQTPRYLIKTRGQQVTLSCSPISGHRSVSWYQQTPGQGLQFLFEYFSETQRNKGNFPGRFSGRQFSNSRSEMNVSTLELGDSALYLCASVGEGPQHFGDGTRLSIL.

The table lists this clonotype with a few counts. The chain links TRBV28 to TRBJ1-4, with D possibly matching TRBD1 (5 bases). This CDR3 region has 14 residues. The germline CDR1 and CDR2 sequences are MDHEN and SYDVKM. With 3 bases removed from V and 8 bases from J, the gap between germline ends came to 13 bases. In nucleotides, the CDR3 is TGTGCCAGCAGTTTCGAAGGGGCCTGGGAAAAACTGTTTTTT. Protein sequence: CASSFEGAWEKLFF.

Turning to this clonotype: With a much larger clone just one base away, this may be a read error. The chain joins TRBV29-1 to TRBJ2-6, with D possibly TRBD1 on 5 matching bases. In germline, CDR1 is SQVTM, CDR2 ANQGSEA. The CDR3 contains 19 residues. In DNA form, the CDR3 reads TGCAGCGTTAAAGATCCTGGGGCAGCCAAGATCTCTGGGGCCAACGTCCTGACTTTC. Its translation is CSVKDPGAAKISGANVLTF.